This T cell receptor beta chain derives from a study of metastatic and nonmetastatic thyroid tumors. This CDR3 has 15 residues. Germline loops: CDR1 DFQATT, CDR2 SNEGSKA (reference sequence). Trimming took 6 bases from V and 7 from J; bases not matched to a gene: 8. By its share, this clone is medium-sized (0.01 to 0.1%). Other DNA sequences from this sample encode an identical CDR3 as well. The entire patient cohort was treatment-naive prior to thyroid surgery. MiXCR was used by TCRdb to re-call the PCR reads. The profile shows about 20,000 clones, about a third of them singletons. The chain employs TRBV20-1 and TRBJ2-1; 14 positions agree with TRBD2. The sample consisted of tumor tissue. This sequence was found in a male donor with papillary thyroid cancer or a benign thyroid nodule (not recorded which). Some clones in this sample may be carry-over from other donors' samples. This CDR3 reads CSALRLAGGPNEQFF. The CDR3 DNA sequence: TGCAGTGCACTTCGACTAGCGGGAGGGCCGAATGAGCAGTTCTTC.